The next 9 T cell receptor beta chains were all read from a single sample in a study of T cells in Graves' hyperthyroidism and ophthalmopathy. Regions amplified from RNA transcripts were the TCR beta CDR3 regions. The TCR CDR3 first-round RT-PCR relied on the HTBI primer set. TCRdb reprocessed the multiplex PCR reads via MiXCR and lists one record per CDR3 protein. The sample records 550,000 to 600,000 distinct CDR3 sequences, around 46% being singletons. The sequenced sample consisted of peripheral blood or thyroid tissue (not recorded which). These receptors were collected from an adult woman with Graves' disease, either hyperthyroidism or ophthalmopathy (not recorded which).

This clonotype was found many times. The chain joins TRBV5-1 to TRBJ2-7, with D possibly matching TRBD2 (5 bases). This CDR3 spans 15 amino acids. V lost 0 bases and J 6 bases, leaving 16 bases between the germline ends. Germline V gene lookup returns CDR1 SGHRS and CDR2 YFSETQ. The CDR3 sequence: CASSLAGINLREQYF. The CDR3, as DNA: TGCGCCAGCAGCTTGGCCGGGATAAATCTACGCGAGCAGTACTTC. Variable domain in full (rest from reference TRBV5-1 and TRBJ2-7): KAGVTQTPRYLIKTRGQQVTLSCSPISGHRSVSWYQQTPGQGLQFLFEYFSETQRNKGNFPGRFSGRQFSNSRSEMNVSTLELGDSALYLCASSLAGINLREQYFGPGTRLTVT.

The J gene is TRBJ2-5, the V gene TRBV12-3 or TRBV12-4, with a tentative D call TRBD2 (5 bases). V shed 5 bases and J shed 5 bases, with 18 bases lying between them. The CDR3 consists of 15 residues. The CDR3 loop reads CASSEGGSLIETQYF. The CDR3 DNA sequence: TGTGCCAGCAGTGAAGGAGGCAGTTTGATCGAGACCCAGTACTTC.

This clonotype was counted once. The junction shows a germline mismatch at one end, possibly a read error. The V and J genes are TRBV7-6 and TRBJ2-5; D possibly corresponds to TRBD1 (6 bases). The CDR3 is 13 amino acids. In germline, CDR1 is SGHVS, CDR2 FNYEAQ. The CDR3 reads CASSPDSQGTQYF. In DNA form, the CDR3 reads TGTGCCAGCAGTCCGGACAGCCAAGGGACCCAGTACTTC.

The chain carries TRBV10-3 and TRBJ1-2, with D maybe TRBD1 (6 bases). This CDR3 region has 15 residues. V was clipped by 8 bases and J by 4 bases, with 20 bases between them. Germline CDR1 is ENHRY and CDR2 is SYGVKD. The CDR3 is CAILGQKEDPYGYTF. The DNA for the CDR3 is TGTGCCATCCTCGGACAGAAGGAAGACCCCTATGGCTACACCTTC.

Concerning this clonotype itself: A junction boundary mismatches the germline segment, possibly from a read error. The CDR3 nucleotides read TGTGCCAGCAGCTTGGTCTCCGCTAACTATAGCTACACCTTC. Its protein product is CASSLVSANYSYTF. This chain joins TRBV6-1 and TRBJ1-2, with D uncertain. The CDR3 sequence is 14 residues long. Germline V gives CDR1 MNHNS, CDR2 SASEGT.

This clonotype was seen repeatedly, ten times or more. This chain links TRBV11-1 with TRBJ1-1; 9 positions agree with TRBD1. Germline trimming cut 4 bases from V and 4 bases from J; bases unmatched to any gene: 4. Per germline, CDR1 SGHAT and CDR2 FQDESV (reference sequence). There are 14 residues in the CDR3. CDR3 sequence: CASSSHRGLTEAFF. CDR3 DNA sequence: TGTGCCAGCAGCTCACACAGGGGGCTCACTGAAGCTTTCTTT.

The chain uses TRBV7-2 and TRBJ1-2; D possibly corresponds to TRBD1 (5 bases). Germline assignment: CDR1 SGHTA and CDR2 FQGNSA. The ends were cut back, 4 bases at V and 4 bases at J, with 13 bases in the middle. The CDR3 contains 14 residues. CDR3 sequence reads: CASSSSGTPYGYTF. As DNA, the CDR3 is TGTGCCAGCAGCTCCTCCGGGACGCCCTATGGCTACACCTTC. Together with reference TRBV7-2 and TRBJ1-2, the CDR3 gives the full variable domain: GAGVSQSPSNKVTEKGKDVELRCDPISGHTALYWYRQSLGQGLEFLIYFQGNSAPDKSGLPSDRFSAERTGGSVSTLTIQRTQQEDSAVYLCASSSSGTPYGYTFGSGTRLTVV.

The sample holds one count of this clonotype. Written as DNA, the CDR3 is TGTGCCAGCAGCACGTCCAGGGAAGAGACCCAGTACTTC. Its protein product is CASSTSREETQYF. The V and J genes are TRBV7-2 and TRBJ2-5, with D perhaps matching TRBD1 (5 bases). CDR1 is SGHTA and CDR2 is FQGNSA in the germline V gene. The CDR3 runs 13 residues. V was trimmed by 5 bases and J by 3 bases, leaving 10 bases between them.

CDR3: CAISEVRENTEAFF. CDR3 DNA: TGTGCCATCAGTGAGGTCAGGGAGAACACTGAAGCTTTCTTT. The chain couples TRBV10-3 to TRBJ1-1; a possible D gene is TRBD1 (5 bases). The CDR3 is 14 amino acids. V was shortened by 2 bases and J by 1 base, with 8 bases between the two germline ends. The V gene's germline CDR1 is ENHRY and CDR2 SYGVKD.